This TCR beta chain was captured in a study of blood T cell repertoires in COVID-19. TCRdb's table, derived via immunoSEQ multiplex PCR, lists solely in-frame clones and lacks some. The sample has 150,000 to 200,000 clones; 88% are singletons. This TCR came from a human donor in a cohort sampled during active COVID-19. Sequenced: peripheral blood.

CDR3 sequence: CASSQDPSPSGGRNEQFF. The CDR3 DNA follows: TGTGCCAGCAGCCAAGATCCCTCGCCTAGCGGGGGGCGTAATGAGCAGTTCTTC. The chain combines TRBV3-1 (or the pseudogene TRBV3-2) with TRBJ2-1; 11 bases align to TRBD2. J was trimmed by 7 bases and V by 0 bases; bases with no gene match: 11. Germline CDR1 is LGHDT and CDR2 is YNNKEL (reference sequence). The CDR3 covers 18 residues.